The clone carrying this T cell receptor beta chain was seen only once. Produced via immunoSEQ multiplex PCR; TCRdb's table is partial and in-frame only. This sample has 100,000 to 150,000 clones, with roughly 86% found just once. This sample is part of a study of PD-1 blockade in mismatch repair-deficient tumors. Germline CDR1 reads SEHNR; CDR2 reads FQNEAQ (reference sequence). Between the trimmed V and J ends, which lost 2 bases and 1 base, there was a span of 11 bases. CDR3 size: 15 residues. The sample was peripheral blood, taken 44 weeks after starting pembrolizumab. The chain recombines TRBV7-9 with TRBJ2-5, with D perhaps matching TRBD1 (6 bases). The sequence was collected from an adult with mismatch repair-deficient cancer. CDR3 residues: CASSLMSDSQETQYF. The CDR3 DNA is TGTGCCAGCAGCTTAATGTCGGACAGCCAAGAGACCCAGTACTTC. Using reference TRBV7-9 and TRBJ2-5 for the parts outside the CDR3, the full variable domain is DTGVSQNPRHKITKRGQNVTFRCDPISEHNRLYWYRQTLGQGPEFLTYFQNEAQLEKSRLLSDRFSAERPKGSFSTLEIQRTEQGDSAMYLCASSLMSDSQETQYFGPGTRLLVL.